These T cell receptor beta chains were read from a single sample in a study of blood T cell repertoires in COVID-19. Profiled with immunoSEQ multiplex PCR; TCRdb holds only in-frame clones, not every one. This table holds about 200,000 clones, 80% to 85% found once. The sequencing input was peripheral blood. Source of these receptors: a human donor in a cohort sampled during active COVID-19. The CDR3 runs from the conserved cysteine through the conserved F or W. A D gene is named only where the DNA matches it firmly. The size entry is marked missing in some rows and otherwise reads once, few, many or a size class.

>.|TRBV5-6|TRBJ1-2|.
TGTGCCAGCAGCCGGACAGAATTGGGCTACACCTTC
CASSRTELGYTF
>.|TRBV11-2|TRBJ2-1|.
TGTGCCAGCAGCGCCGCGGGGAGTCGCTACAATGAGCAGTTCTTC
CASSAAGSRYNEQFF
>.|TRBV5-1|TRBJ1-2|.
TGCGCCAGCAGCTTGGCCTGGGGGGGAGACGGCTACACCTTC
CASSLAWGGDGYTF
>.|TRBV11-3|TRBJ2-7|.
TGTGCCAGCAGCTTAGTAGACGGGGAGCAGTACTTC
CASSLVDGEQYF
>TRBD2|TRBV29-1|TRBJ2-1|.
TGCAGCGTTGATAGCGGGAGGGACAATGAGCAGTTCTTC
CSVDSGRDNEQFF
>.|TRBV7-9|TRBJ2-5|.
TGTGCCAGCAGCTTAGTGAAATCCAGTTACAACCAAGAGACCCAGTACTTC
CASSLVKSSYNQETQYF
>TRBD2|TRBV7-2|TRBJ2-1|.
TGTGCCAGCAGCGCTAGCGGGAGGGGTAACAATGAGCAGTTCTTC
CASSASGRGNNEQFF
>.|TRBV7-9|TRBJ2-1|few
TGTGCCAGCAGCTTAGGGGGTGGGGTCGACAGTGAGCAGTTCTTC
CASSLGGGVDSEQFF
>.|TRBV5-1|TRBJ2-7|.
TGCGCCAGCAGCTTCGGGAGTTTTAACGAGCAGTACTTC
CASSFGSFNEQYF
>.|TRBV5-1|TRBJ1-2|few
TGCGCCAGCAGCTTGGAGGGTAGGGGACTAAAAGGCTACACCTTC
CASSLEGRGLKGYTF
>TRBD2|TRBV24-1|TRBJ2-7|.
TGTGCCACCAGTGATGGCCGGACTAGCGGGAGACCCGAGCAGTACTTC
CATSDGRTSGRPEQYF
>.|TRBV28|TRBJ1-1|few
TGTGCCAGCTGGCGCGGGAACACTGAAGCTTTCTTT
CASWRGNTEAFF
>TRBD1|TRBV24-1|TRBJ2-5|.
TGTGCCACCAGTGGCTTGGGACAGGGGGCCGAGACCCAGTACTTC
CATSGLGQGAETQYF
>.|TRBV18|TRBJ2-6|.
TGTGCCAGCTCACAGGGTGGGGCATATGGGGCCAACGTCCTGACTTTC
CASSQGGAYGANVLTF
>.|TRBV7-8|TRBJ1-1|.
TGTGCCAGCAGCTTAGCCCGGGGGAACACTGAAGCTTTCTTT
CASSLARGNTEAFF
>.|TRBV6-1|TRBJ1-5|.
TGTGCCAGCAGTGATTTGGAGAGGTATCAGCCCCAGCATTTT
CASSDLERYQPQHF
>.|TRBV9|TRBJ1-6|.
TGTGCCAGCAGCCCCCGCACAGGATCGAGTTCACCCCTCCACTTT
CASSPRTGSSSPLHF
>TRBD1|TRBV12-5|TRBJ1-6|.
TGTGCTAGTGGTTTGGGACAGGGAGAGGATTCACCCCTCCACTTT
CASGLGQGEDSPLHF
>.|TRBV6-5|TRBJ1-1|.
TGTGCCAGCAGTTACGCGACACAGAACACTGAAGCTTTCTTT
CASSYATQNTEAFF
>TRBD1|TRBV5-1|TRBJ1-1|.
TGCGCCAGCAGCCTGGGACAGGCGAACACTGAAGCTTTCTTT
CASSLGQANTEAFF
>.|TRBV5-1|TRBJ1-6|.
TGCGCCAGCAGCTTTGACACTTATTCACCCCTCCACTTT
CASSFDTYSPLHF
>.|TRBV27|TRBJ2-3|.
TGTGCCAGCAGTCCCAGGGTTTTCACAGATACGCAGTATTTT
CASSPRVFTDTQYF
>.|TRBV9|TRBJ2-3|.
TGTGCCAGCAGCGTAGCACGAGGAGCCTACACAGATACGCAGTATTTT
CASSVARGAYTDTQYF
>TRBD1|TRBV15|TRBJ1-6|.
TGTGCCACCAGCAGAGATCGGGGCAGGGGGAATTCACCCCTCCACTTT
CATSRDRGRGNSPLHF
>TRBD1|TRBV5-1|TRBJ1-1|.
TGCGCCAGCAGCTGGGACAGGGTAATGAACACTGAAGCTTTCTTT
CASSWDRVMNTEAFF
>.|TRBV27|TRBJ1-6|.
TGTGCCAGCAGACTAGGGGGTCGGGATTCACCCCTCCACTTT
CASRLGGRDSPLHF
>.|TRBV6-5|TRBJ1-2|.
TGTGCCAGCTCCACAGGGCCGACCTATGGCTACACCTTC
CASSTGPTYGYTF
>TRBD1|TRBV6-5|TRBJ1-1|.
TGTGCCAGCAGTTACCGGGGACAGGGTCAGGTAGTTTTCTTT
CASSYRGQGQVVFF
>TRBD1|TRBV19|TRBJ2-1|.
TGTGCCAGCAGATATGACAGGGTTAATGAGCAGTTCTTC
CASRYDRVNEQFF
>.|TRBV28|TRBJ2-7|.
TGTGCCAGCACGGACCCGGGGGGCTCCCGATTCGAGCAGTACTTC
CASTDPGGSRFEQYF
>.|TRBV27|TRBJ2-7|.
TGTGCCAGCAGTCACAACCGGAGGGCCCCACTTTACGAGCAGTACTTC
CASSHNRRAPLYEQYF
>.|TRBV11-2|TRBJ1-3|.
TGTGCCAGCAGCTCGTCCCGGGACAGAAACACCATATATTTT
CASSSSRDRNTIYF